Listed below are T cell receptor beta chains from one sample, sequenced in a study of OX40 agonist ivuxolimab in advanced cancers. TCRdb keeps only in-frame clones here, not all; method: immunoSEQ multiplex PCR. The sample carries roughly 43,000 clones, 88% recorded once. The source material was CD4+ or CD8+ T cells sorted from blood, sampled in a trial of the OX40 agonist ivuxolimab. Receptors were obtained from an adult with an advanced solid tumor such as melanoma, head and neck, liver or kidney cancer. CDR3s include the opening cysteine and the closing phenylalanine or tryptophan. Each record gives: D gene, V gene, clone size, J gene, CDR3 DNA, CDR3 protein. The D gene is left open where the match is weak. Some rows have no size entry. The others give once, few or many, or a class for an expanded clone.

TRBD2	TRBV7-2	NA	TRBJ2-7	TGTGCCAGCAGCTTAAGCCTAGCGGGAGTAAACTACGAGCAGTACTTC	CASSLSLAGVNYEQYF
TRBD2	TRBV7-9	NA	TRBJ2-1	TGTGCCAGCAGCTTAGAGGGACTAGTAGGAGGTGAGCAGTTCTTC	CASSLEGLVGGEQFF
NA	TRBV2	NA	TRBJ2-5	TGTGCCAGCAGTGAACAATACGAGACCCAGTACTTC	CASSEQYETQYF
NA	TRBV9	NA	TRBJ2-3	TGTGCCAGCAGCGTAAGTGGGAGTGGGACAGATACGCAGTATTTT	CASSVSGSGTDTQYF
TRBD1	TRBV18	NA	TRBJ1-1	TGTGCCAGCTCCCCTACGACAGGGCGAAACACTGAAGCTTTCTTT	CASSPTTGRNTEAFF
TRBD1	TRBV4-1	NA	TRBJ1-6	TGCGCCAGCAGCCAAGCCCCGACAGGGACAAGGGAGTCACCCCTCCACTTT	CASSQAPTGTRESPLHF
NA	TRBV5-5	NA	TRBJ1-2	TGTGCCAGCAGCTTGGATGTCAGGGGAAACTATGGCTACACCTTC	CASSLDVRGNYGYTF
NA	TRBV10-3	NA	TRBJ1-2	TGTGCCATCAGTGAGTCGGGGAACGGCTACACCTTC	CAISESGNGYTF
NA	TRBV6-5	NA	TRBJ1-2	TGTGCCAGCAGTTATAACCTAAACTATGGCTACACCTTC	CASSYNLNYGYTF
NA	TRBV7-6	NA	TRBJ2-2	TGTGCCAGCAGCTTATCGGATCGAAGCCCCGGGGAGCTGTTTTTT	CASSLSDRSPGELFF
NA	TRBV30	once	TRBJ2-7	TGTGCCTGGAATCCTAGCTCCTACGAGCAGTACTTC	CAWNPSSYEQYF
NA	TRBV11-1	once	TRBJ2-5	TGTGCCAGCAGCTTAGGTTTGGCGTACCAAGAGACCCAGTACTTC	CASSLGLAYQETQYF
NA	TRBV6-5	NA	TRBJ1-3	TGTGCCAGCAGTTACTCGTACAGTAACACCATATATTTT	CASSYSYSNTIYF
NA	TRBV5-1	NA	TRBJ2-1	TGCGCCAGCAGCTTGGAAGGGGGGAATGAGCAGTTCTTC	CASSLEGGNEQFF
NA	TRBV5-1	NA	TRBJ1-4	TGCGCCAGCAGCTTCGGAGGAGCAGGGACGACAGAAAAACTGTTTTTT	CASSFGGAGTTEKLFF
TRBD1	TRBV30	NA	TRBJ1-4	TGTGCCTGGAGCACCGGACAGGGTGCAACTAATGAAAAACTGTTTTTT	CAWSTGQGATNEKLFF
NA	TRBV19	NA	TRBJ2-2	TGTGCCACTCAGTGGCTTATTAACACCGGGGAGCTGTTTTTT	CATQWLINTGELFF
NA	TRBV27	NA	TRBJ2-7	TGTGCCAGCAGTCCCCGCGGGAACCCGCAGTACTTC	CASSPRGNPQYF
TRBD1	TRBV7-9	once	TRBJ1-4	TGTGCCAGCAGCCCGGGACAGGGTGCCGAAAAACTGTTTTTT	CASSPGQGAEKLFF
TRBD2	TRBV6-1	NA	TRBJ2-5	TGTGCCAGCAGTGAAGCGGGACTAAAAGAGACCCAGTACTTC	CASSEAGLKETQYF
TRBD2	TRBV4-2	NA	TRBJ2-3	TGTGCCAGCAGCCAAGATCGTAGAAGGCGGGGGGGCCATATCACAGATACGCAGTATTTT	CASSQDRRRRGGHITDTQYF
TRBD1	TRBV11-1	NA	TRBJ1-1	TGTGCCAGCAGCTTAAAACAGGGGAAGTACACTGAAGCTTTCTTT	CASSLKQGKYTEAFF
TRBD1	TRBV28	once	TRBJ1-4	TGTGCCAGCAGTCCATACGGGACAGGGACTCTAATGAAAACGTTTTTT	CASSPYGTGTLMKTFF
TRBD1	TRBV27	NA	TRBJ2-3	TGTGCCAGCAGTACCTACACCGGGACAGGGCCTATAGATACGCAGTATTTT	CASSTYTGTGPIDTQYF
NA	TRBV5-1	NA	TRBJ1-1	TGCGCCAGCAGCTTGTCCGGTGGGAACACTGAAGCTTTCTTT	CASSLSGGNTEAFF
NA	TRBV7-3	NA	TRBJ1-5	TGTGCCAGCAGCCTAAATGGGCTTAGCAATCAGCCCCAGCATTTT	CASSLNGLSNQPQHF
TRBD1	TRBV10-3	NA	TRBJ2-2	TGTGCCATACACAACCGGGACAGGGGGCGCCCCGGCACCGGGGAGCTGTTTTTT	CAIHNRDRGRPGTGELFF
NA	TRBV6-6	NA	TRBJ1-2	TGTGCCAGCACCCAGGGATCCGACTATGGCTACACCTTC	CASTQGSDYGYTF
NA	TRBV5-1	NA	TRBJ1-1	TGCGCCAGCAGCCCTCGTCCACCTGGGACCTACACTGAAGCTTTCTTT	CASSPRPPGTYTEAFF
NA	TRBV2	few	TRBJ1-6	TGTGCCAGCGATCCACAATTAGAGTCACCCCTCCACTTT	CASDPQLESPLHF
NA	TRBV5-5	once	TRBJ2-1	TGTGCCAGCAGCTTAACGGGACGGTGGAATGAGCAGTTCTTC	CASSLTGRWNEQFF
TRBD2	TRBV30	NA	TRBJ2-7	TGTGCCTGGAGTGTACCCGGGAGGCATTACGAGCAGTACTTC	CAWSVPGRHYEQYF
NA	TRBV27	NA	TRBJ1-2	TGTGCCAGCAGTCCGGGCGGACAGTCAGCTAACTATGGCTACACCTTC	CASSPGGQSANYGYTF
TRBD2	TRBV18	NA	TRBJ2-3	TGTGCCAGCTCACCAGGGGGGGTCGGTACAGATACGCAGTATTTT	CASSPGGVGTDTQYF
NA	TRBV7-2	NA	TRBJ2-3	TGTGCCAGCAGCTCCGGACTCCCCACAGATACGCAGTATTTT	CASSSGLPTDTQYF
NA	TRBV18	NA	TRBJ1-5	TGTGCCAGCTCACCAGGGAGACAGCAGAATCAGCCCCAGCATTTT	CASSPGRQQNQPQHF
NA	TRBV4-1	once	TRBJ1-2	TGCGCCAGCAGCCCTAGAGGGGGGATAAACTATGGCTACACCTTC	CASSPRGGINYGYTF
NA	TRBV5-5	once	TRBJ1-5	TGTGCCAGCAGCTTTGGGGTTACAAGCAATCAGCCCCAGCATTTT	CASSFGVTSNQPQHF
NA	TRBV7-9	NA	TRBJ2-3	TGTGCCAGCAGCTTGATCCCTAGCACAGATACGCAGTATTTT	CASSLIPSTDTQYF
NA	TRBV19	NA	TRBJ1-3	TGTGCCAGTAGTAAAGGGGCCCTTCTGAGGAACACCATATATTTT	CASSKGALLRNTIYF
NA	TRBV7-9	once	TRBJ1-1	TGTGCCAGCAGCTTGGAGGGGGGGTACACTGAAGCTTTCTTT	CASSLEGGYTEAFF
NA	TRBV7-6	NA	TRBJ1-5	TGTGCCAGCAGCTTAGCCCATAATCAGCCCCAGCATTTT	CASSLAHNQPQHF
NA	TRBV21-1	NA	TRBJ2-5	TGTGCCAGCAGCTCCCCCTCCCCCCCGGGACAGGGGAGGGGAGAGACCCAGTACTTC	CASSSPSPPGQGRGETQYF